This T cell receptor beta chain was sequenced for a study of spatial heterogeneity in lung cancer. General study results and limits: The number of expanded tumor alpha and beta chains correlated with mutation number.

Germline V gene lookup returns CDR1 DFQATT and CDR2 SNEGSKA (reference sequence). The CDR3 runs to 14 residues. V was clipped by 0 bases and J by 1 base, with 9 bases between them. The time point is: sample taken at primary tumor resection. TCRdb re-analysed the 5' RACE reads in MiXCR, keeping a single row per CDR3 protein. The top ten clones hold more than 25% of a sample with 2,500 to 3,500 distinct CDR3 sequences, about 6.2% of them seen once. In this sample, this clonotype is medium-sized. The target antigen is unknown. The source was lung tumor tissue, collected at surgery. The receptor's source is a male donor with early-stage non-small cell lung cancer. The gene calls are TRBV20-1 and TRBJ2-5; D remains unclear. The CDR3 region is CSAREIASQETQYF. CDR3 in DNA: TGCAGTGCTAGAGAAATCGCGAGCCAAGAGACCCAGTACTTC.